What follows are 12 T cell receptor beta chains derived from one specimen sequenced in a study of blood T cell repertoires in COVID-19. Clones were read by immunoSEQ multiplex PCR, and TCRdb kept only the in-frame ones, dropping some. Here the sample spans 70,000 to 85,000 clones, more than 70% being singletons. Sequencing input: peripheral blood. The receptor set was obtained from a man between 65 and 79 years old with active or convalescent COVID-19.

The CDR3 protein is CASSFRSSYNSPLHF. As DNA, the CDR3 is TGTGCCAGCAGCTTCAGAAGCTCCTATAATTCACCCCTCCACTTT. V and J are TRBV5-6 and TRBJ1-6, with D unresolved. CDR1 is SGHDT, CDR2 YYEEEE, per germline. The CDR3 runs to 15 residues. The V and J ends lost 2 bases and 0 bases respectively, with 6 bases between them.

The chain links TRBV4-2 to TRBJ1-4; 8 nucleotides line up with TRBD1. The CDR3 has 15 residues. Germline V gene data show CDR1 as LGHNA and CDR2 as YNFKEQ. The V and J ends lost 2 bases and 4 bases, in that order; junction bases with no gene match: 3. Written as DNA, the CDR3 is TGTGCCAGCAGCCAACCGGACAGGGTTAATGAAAAACTGTTTTTT. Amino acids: CASSQPDRVNEKLFF.

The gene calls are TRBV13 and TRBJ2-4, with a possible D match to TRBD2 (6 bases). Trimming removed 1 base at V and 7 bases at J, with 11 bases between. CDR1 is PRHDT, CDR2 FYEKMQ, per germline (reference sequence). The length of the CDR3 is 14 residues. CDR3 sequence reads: CASSLERESNIQYF. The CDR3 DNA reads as TGTGCCAGCAGCTTAGAACGGGAGAGTAACATTCAGTACTTC.

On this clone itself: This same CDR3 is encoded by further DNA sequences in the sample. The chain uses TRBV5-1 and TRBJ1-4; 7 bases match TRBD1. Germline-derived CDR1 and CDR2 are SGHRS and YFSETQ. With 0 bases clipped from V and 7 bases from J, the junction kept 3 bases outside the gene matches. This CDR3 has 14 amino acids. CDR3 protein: CASSLGAGGEKLFF. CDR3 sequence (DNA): TGCGCCAGCAGCTTGGGGGCAGGGGGTGAAAAACTGTTTTTT.

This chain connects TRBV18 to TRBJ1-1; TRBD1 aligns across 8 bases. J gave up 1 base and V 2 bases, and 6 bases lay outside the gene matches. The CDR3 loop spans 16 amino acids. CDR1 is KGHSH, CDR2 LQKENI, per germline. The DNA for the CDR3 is TGTGCCAGCTCACCAGCCATCGGGACAGGGAACACTGAAGCTTTCTTT. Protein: CASSPAIGTGNTEAFF.

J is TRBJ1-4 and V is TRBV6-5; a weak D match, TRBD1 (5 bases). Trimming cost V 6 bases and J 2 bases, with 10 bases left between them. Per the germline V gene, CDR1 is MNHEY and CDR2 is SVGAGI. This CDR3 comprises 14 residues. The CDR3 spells CASRGGETNEKLFF. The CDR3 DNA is TGTGCCAGCAGGGGGGGGGAGACTAATGAAAAACTGTTTTTT.

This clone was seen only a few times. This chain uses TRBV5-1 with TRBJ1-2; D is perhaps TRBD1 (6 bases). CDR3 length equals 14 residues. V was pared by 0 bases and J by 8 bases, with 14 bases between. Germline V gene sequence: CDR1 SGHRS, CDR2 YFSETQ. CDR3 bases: TGCGCCAGCAGCTTGGCCGGGGCAGGGGAAGGCTACACCTTC. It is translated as CASSLAGAGEGYTF.

CDR3 in DNA: TGTGCCAGCAGTTCGGGTATTGTTGGAAACACCATATATTTT. This sequence encodes CASSSGIVGNTIYF. This chain joins TRBV28 and TRBJ1-3; D is unresolved. Germline CDR1 and CDR2: MDHEN and SYDVKM. The CDR3 runs to 14 residues. Trimming took 4 bases from V and 3 from J, leaving 10 bases between them. The full variable domain, its missing parts supplied by reference TRBV28 and TRBJ1-3, is DVKVTQSSRYLVKRTGEKVFLECVQDMDHENMFWYRQDPGLGLRLIYFSYDVKMKEKGDIPEGYSVSREKKERFSLILESASTNQTSMYLCASSSGIVGNTIYFGEGSWLTVV.

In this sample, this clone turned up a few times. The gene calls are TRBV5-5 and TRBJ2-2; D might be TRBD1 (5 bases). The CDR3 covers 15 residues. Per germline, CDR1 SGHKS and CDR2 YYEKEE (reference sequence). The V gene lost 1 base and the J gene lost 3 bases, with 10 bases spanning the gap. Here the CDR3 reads CASSLMGPHTGELFF. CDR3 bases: TGTGCCAGCAGCTTGATGGGGCCGCACACCGGGGAGCTGTTTTTT.

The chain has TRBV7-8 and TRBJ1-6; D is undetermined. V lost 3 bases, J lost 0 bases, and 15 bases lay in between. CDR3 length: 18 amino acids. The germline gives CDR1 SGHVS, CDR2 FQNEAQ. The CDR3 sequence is CASSLRQVQSSYNSPLHF. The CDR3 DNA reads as TGTGCCAGCAGCTTGCGACAAGTCCAAAGCTCCTATAATTCACCCCTCCACTTT.

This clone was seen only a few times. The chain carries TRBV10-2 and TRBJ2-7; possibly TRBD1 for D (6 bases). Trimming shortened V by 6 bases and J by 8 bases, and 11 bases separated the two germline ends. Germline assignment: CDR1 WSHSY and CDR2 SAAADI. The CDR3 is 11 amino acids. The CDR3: CASSKGTQQYF. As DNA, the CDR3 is TGCGCCAGCAGCAAGGGGACACAGCAGTACTTC.

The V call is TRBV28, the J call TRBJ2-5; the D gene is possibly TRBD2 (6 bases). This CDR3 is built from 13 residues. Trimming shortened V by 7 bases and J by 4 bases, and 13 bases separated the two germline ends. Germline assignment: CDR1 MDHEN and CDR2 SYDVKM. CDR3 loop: CASTPGGAETQYF. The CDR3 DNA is TGTGCCAGCACCCCGGGCGGGGCAGAGACCCAGTACTTC.